The rows below give T cell receptor beta chains drawn from one sample of a study of neoadjuvant anti-PD-1 for oral cavity cancer. Produced via immunoSEQ multiplex PCR; TCRdb's table is partial and in-frame only. The table records about 42,000 clones, 77% of them present only once. The sample was PBMCs, taken after nivolumab (anti-PD-1) treatment. The source is a person between 40 and 80 years old with oral cavity squamous cell carcinoma. The CDR3 runs from the conserved cysteine through the conserved F or W. D genes are given only for firm matches. Size values are once, few and many counts, or a class for expanded clones, and some rows have none.

NA | TRBJ1-1 | NA | TRBV14 | TGTGCCAGCAGCCAAGTCTCCGGATCGAACACTGAAGCTTTCTTT | CASSQVSGSNTEAFF
NA | TRBJ1-2 | NA | TRBV2 | TGTGCCAGCGTACGGACAGTTAGCTATGGCTACACCTTC | CASVRTVSYGYTF
NA | TRBJ2-1 | few | TRBV29-1 | TGCAGCGTTGAATTCAGAGCCTACAATGAGCAGTTCTTC | CSVEFRAYNEQFF
NA | TRBJ1-5 | NA | TRBV12-5 | TGTGCTAGTGGTTTGGTAGCGGGCGGCAGGGGAGGGCAGCCCCAGCATTTT | CASGLVAGGRGGQPQHF
NA | TRBJ1-1 | NA | TRBV6-1 | TGTGCCAGCACTCCGGGGAACACTGAAGCTTTCTTT | CASTPGNTEAFF
NA | TRBJ1-5 | NA | TRBV27 | TGTGCCAGCCGGACAGTCGGTCAGCCCCAGCATTTT | CASRTVGQPQHF
NA | TRBJ2-1 | NA | TRBV19 | TGTGCCAGTAGTTCCACGACTAGGGGAAATGAGCAGTTCTTC | CASSSTTRGNEQFF
TRBD1 | TRBJ1-2 | NA | TRBV4-1 | TGCGCCAGCAGCCAACCCGGGACAGGCCTATTCTATGGCTACACCTTC | CASSQPGTGLFYGYTF
NA | TRBJ2-2 | NA | TRBV25-1 | TGTGCCAGCAGTGAAAAGCGAGCAGGGCATTACCCCGGGGAGCTGTTTTTT | CASSEKRAGHYPGELFF
TRBD2 | TRBJ2-3 | NA | TRBV30 | TGTGCCTGGAGGCTAGCGGGAGTATCAGATACGCAGTATTTT | CAWRLAGVSDTQYF
TRBD1 | TRBJ2-7 | NA | TRBV7-9 | TGTGCCAGCAGCTCCCCCTGGACAGGGGGAGAAGAGCAGTACTTC | CASSSPWTGGEEQYF
NA | TRBJ2-1 | NA | TRBV5-6 | TGTGCCAGCAGCTTGTTCAATGAGCAGTTCTTC | CASSLFNEQFF
NA | TRBJ1-1 | NA | TRBV25-1 | TGTGCCAGCAGTGATCCTATAGGCCACCAAGCTTTCTTT | CASSDPIGHQAFF
NA | TRBJ1-5 | NA | TRBV6-1 | TGTGCCAGCAGTCTCGACAGAGGCAATCAGCCCCAGCATTTT | CASSLDRGNQPQHF
NA | TRBJ2-3 | NA | TRBV19 | TGTGCCACTCGCACAAAGGAGGGGGGCACAGATACGCAGTATTTT | CATRTKEGGTDTQYF
NA | TRBJ2-1 | NA | TRBV9 | TGTGCCAGCAGCGTAGCCCCGGGCCCGCCCAATGAGCAGTTCTTC | CASSVAPGPPNEQFF
TRBD2 | TRBJ2-3 | NA | TRBV7-3 | TGTGCCAGCAGCCCTAGCGGGAGGGTCCTCACAGATACGCAGTATTTT | CASSPSGRVLTDTQYF
NA | TRBJ2-2 | NA | TRBV4-1 | TGCGCCAGCCACCCTACACCGACAGGGAACACCGGGGAGCTGTTTTTT | CASHPTPTGNTGELFF
NA | TRBJ1-5 | NA | TRBV5-6 | TGTGCCAGCAGCTTGTGGCAGGCCAGGCAGCCCCAGCATTTT | CASSLWQARQPQHF
NA | TRBJ1-3 | NA | TRBV19 | TGTGCCAGTATTACTGGGTTTCCTGGAAACACCATATATTTT | CASITGFPGNTIYF
TRBD2 | TRBJ2-1 | NA | TRBV27 | TGTGCCAGCAGTTTGGCGGGGGATGAGCAGTTCTTC | CASSLAGDEQFF
NA | TRBJ2-1 | NA | TRBV6-6 | TGTGCCAGCAGCCTCCACAATGAGCAGTTCTTC | CASSLHNEQFF
NA | TRBJ2-3 | NA | TRBV7-2 | TGTGCCAGCAGCTCCAACGGGGGACCAGATACGCAGTATTTT | CASSSNGGPDTQYF
TRBD2 | TRBJ2-4 | NA | TRBV9 | TGTGCCAGCAGCACCTCGGCGGGAGGAGGAAAAAACATTCAGTACTTC | CASSTSAGGGKNIQYF
NA | TRBJ1-1 | NA | TRBV29-1 | TGCAGCGTTCGGGCAAATTCGAACACTGAAGCTTTCTTT | CSVRANSNTEAFF
NA | TRBJ1-1 | few | TRBV6-5 | TGTGCCAGCAGTTCCCCAGCGGGAAACACTGAAGCTTTCTTT | CASSSPAGNTEAFF
NA | TRBJ1-3 | NA | TRBV4-2 | TGTGCCAGCAGCCAGGGGGTAACTGGAAACACCATATATTTT | CASSQGVTGNTIYF
NA | TRBJ2-3 | NA | TRBV9 | TGTGCCAGCAGCCCCCGACTAGGCACAGATACGCAGTATTTT | CASSPRLGTDTQYF